This T cell receptor (beta chain) was sequenced during a study of vaccination and CD4 T cells after COVID-19. The wider study: Post-diagnosis, post-COVID samples were collected after a median approximately 91 days, ranging 35 to 161.

Oncomine TCR Beta short-read sequencing was applied to DNA from cultured CD4+ T cells. Cultured CD4+ T cells were the source of extracted genomic DNA. TCRdb reprocessed the PCR reads with MiXCR, giving one entry per CDR3 protein. The repertoire holds some 18,000 distinct CDR3 sequences, with just over 55% as singletons. The treatment: roughly 11-day PBMC culture with coronavirus spike peptide pools or control peptides (ViraFEST assay). Study outcomes and limitations: Only relatively few convalescent patients were studied, and early post-infection timepoints were not analyzed. Spike mono-reactive clones accounted for 304 of the 307 vaccine-specific clones found in convalescent patients.

Germline CDR1 is SGHNT and CDR2 is YENEEA. Trimming left V 3 bases short and J 6 bases short, with 12 bases between. The CDR3 length is 13 residues. Concerning this clonotype itself: Its specificity is not known.

The sample comprised CD4+ T cells from blood, cultured in vitro. The sequence came from a human donor who had recovered from COVID-19. This chain connects TRBV11-3 to TRBJ2-7; no clear D. The DNA of the CDR3 is TGTGCCAGCAGCTTCACCGCGACGGGCGAGCAGTACTTC. This sequence encodes CASSFTATGEQYF.